The sequence of this T cell receptor beta chain was determined in a study of spatial heterogeneity in lung cancer. For the study at large: In raw reads, more than 9.5 appearances on average were recorded for each unique TCR and UMI combination. Regarding the study as a whole: Tumor TCRs that were ubiquitous and expanded showed up in blood more at resection than follow-up.

Ten or more counts support this clonotype. Its antigen is undetermined. The CDR3 has 16 residues. Germline CDR1 is SGHNT and CDR2 is YYREEE (reference sequence). Trimming removed 3 bases from V and 0 bases from J, with 14 bases in between. Time point here: sample taken at primary tumor resection. Whole RNA came from tumor, nontumor lung or frozen PBMC and was sequenced without being sorted. Unique molecular identifiers, one per molecule, were present on every TCR cDNA molecule. In TCRdb, the 5' RACE reads were re-called with MiXCR into one record per CDR3 protein. The table lists 45,000 to 55,000 distinct CDR3 sequences, less than 6% of them singletons.

The receptor comes from a male donor with early-stage non-small cell lung cancer. This specimen consisted of PBMCs, obtained at surgery. V gene TRBV5-4 combines with J gene TRBJ2-3; D is possibly TRBD1 (5 bases). The chain's CDR3 is CASSYGRTRSTDTQYF. DNA of the CDR3: TGTGCCAGCAGCTACGGACGGACACGAAGCACAGATACGCAGTATTTT.